This TCR beta chain was retrieved from a study of blood T cell repertoires in COVID-19. This CDR3 has 13 amino acids. Germline V CDR1 and CDR2: MNHEY, SVGAGI. The V gene lost 8 bases and the J gene lost 4 bases, with 11 bases spanning the gap. Assay: immunoSEQ multiplex PCR; the TCRdb copy retains only in-frame clones and omits some. The sample consists of 210,000 or so clones, 80% of them appearing once. This chain uses TRBV6-5 with TRBJ1-4, with D uncertain. Sequencing was performed on PBMCs or T cells enriched from blood (not recorded which). This sequence was found in a woman in her 40s with acute COVID-19. The CDR3: CASSREGNEKLFF. CDR3 bases: TGTGCCAGCTCCCGGGAGGGTAATGAAAAACTGTTTTTT.